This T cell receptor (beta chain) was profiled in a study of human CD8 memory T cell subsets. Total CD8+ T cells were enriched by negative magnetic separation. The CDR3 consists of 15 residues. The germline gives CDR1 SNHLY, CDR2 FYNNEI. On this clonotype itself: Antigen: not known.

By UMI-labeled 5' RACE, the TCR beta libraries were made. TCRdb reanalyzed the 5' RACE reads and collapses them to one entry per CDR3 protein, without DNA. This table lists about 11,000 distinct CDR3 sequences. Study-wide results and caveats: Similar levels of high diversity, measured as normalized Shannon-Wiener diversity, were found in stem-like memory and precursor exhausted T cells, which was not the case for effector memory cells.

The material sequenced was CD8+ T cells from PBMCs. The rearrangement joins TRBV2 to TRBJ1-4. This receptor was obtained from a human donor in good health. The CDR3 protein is CASSDRPTTNEKLFF.